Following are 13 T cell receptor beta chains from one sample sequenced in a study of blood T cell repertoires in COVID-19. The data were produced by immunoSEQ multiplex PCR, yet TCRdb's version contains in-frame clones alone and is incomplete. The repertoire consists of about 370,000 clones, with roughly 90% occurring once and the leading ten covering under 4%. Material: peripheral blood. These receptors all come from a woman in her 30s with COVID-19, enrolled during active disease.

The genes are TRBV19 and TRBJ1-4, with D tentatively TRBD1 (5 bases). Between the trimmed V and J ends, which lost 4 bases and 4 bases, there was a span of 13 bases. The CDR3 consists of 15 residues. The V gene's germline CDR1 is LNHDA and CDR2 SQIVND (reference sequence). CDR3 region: CASSTKQENNEKLFF. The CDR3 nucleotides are TGTGCCAGTAGTACCAAACAGGAGAATAATGAAAAACTGTTTTTT.

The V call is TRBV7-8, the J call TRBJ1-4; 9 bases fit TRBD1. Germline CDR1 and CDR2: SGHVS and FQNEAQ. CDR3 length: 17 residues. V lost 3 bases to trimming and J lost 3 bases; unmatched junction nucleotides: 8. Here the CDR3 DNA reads TGTGCCAGCAGCTTCCTCGACAGGGGGAGGCCTAATGAAAAACTGTTTTTT. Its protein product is CASSFLDRGRPNEKLFF. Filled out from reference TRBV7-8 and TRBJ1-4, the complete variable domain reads GAGVSQSPRYKVAKRGQDVALRCDPISGHVSLFWYQQALGQGPEFLTYFQNEAQLDKSGLPSDRFFAERPEGSVSTLKIQRTQQEDSAVYLCASSFLDRGRPNEKLFFGSGTQLSVL.

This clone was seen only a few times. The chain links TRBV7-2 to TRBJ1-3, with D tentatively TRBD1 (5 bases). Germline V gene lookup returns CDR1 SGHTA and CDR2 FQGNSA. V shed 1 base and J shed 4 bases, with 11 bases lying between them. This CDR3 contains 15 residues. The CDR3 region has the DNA TGTGCCAGCAGCTTAGGGGGCCTAGCGGGAAACACCATATATTTT. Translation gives CASSLGGLAGNTIYF.

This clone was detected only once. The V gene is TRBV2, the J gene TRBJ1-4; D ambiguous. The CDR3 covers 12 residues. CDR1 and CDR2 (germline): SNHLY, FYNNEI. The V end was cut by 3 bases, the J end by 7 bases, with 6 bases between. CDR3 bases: TGTGCCAGCAGTGAGGCCAGTGAAAAACTGTTTTTT. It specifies CASSEASEKLFF.

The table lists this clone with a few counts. For the CDR3, the DNA is TGTGCCAGCAGTGCCTCAGGGGGATCTGGAAACACCATATATTTT. Amino acid sequence: CASSASGGSGNTIYF. This sequence joins TRBV2 and TRBJ1-3, with 7 bases aligning to TRBD1. From germline, CDR1 is SNHLY and CDR2 FYNNEI. V was pared by 4 bases and J by 1 base, with 4 bases of the junction left unmatched. This CDR3 is 15 amino acids long.

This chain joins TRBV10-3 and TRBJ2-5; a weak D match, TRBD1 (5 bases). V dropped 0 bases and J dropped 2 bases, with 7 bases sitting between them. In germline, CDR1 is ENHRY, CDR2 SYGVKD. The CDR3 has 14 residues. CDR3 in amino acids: CAISESRQQETQYF. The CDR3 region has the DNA TGTGCCATCAGTGAGTCTCGACAGCAAGAGACCCAGTACTTC.

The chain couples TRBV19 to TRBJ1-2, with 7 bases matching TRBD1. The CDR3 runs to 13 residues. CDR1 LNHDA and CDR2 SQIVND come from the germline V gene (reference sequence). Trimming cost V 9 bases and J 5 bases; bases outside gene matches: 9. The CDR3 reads CASKGQDEYGYTF. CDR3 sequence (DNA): TGTGCCAGCAAAGGACAGGACGAGTATGGCTACACCTTC.

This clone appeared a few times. The chain's CDR3 is CASSPRTSGSSNAYNEQFF. CDR3 bases: TGCGCCAGCAGCCCTAGGACTAGCGGGAGTTCCAATGCTTACAATGAGCAGTTCTTC. V is TRBV4-3 and J is TRBJ2-1; 13 bases line up with TRBD2. Germline CDR1 is LGHNA and CDR2 is YSLEER. The CDR3 extends over 19 amino acids. V dropped 4 bases and J dropped 4; count of bases not matched to a gene: 13.

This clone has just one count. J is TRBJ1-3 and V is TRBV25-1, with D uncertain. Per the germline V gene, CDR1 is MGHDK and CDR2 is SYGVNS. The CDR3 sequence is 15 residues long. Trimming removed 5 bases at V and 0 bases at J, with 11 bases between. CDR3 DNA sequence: TGTGCCAGCAGTAGCCGAGGTATCTCTGGAAACACCATATATTTT. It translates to CASSSRGISGNTIYF.

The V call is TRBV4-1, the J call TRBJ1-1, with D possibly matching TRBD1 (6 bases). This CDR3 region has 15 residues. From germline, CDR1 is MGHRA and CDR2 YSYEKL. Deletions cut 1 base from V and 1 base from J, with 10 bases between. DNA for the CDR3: TGCGCCAGCAGCCAAGTCCCGGGACAGAACACTGAAGCTTTCTTT. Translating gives CASSQVPGQNTEAFF.

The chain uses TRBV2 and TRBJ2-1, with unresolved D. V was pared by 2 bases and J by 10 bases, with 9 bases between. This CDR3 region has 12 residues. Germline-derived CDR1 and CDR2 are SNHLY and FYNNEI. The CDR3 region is CASSELNREQFF. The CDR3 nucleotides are TGTGCCAGCAGTGAACTAAACCGGGAGCAGTTCTTC.

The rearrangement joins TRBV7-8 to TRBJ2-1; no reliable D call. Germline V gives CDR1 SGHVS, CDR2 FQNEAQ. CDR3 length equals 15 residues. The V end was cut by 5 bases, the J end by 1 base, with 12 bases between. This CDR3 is CASSPDTFSYNEQFF. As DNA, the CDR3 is TGTGCCAGCAGCCCCGACACGTTTTCCTACAATGAGCAGTTCTTC.

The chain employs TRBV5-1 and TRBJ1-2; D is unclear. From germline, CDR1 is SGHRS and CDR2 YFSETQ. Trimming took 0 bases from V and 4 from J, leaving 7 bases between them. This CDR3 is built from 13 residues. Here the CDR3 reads CASSLGHFYGYTF. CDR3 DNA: TGCGCCAGCAGCTTGGGCCACTTCTATGGCTACACCTTC.